The next 22 T cell receptor beta chains were all read from a single sample in a study of T-cell memory formation after mild COVID-19. TCRdb passed the 5' RACE reads through MiXCR, listing each CDR3 protein once. The sample has around 440,000 distinct CDR3 sequences; 18% are singletons. Sequenced input: PBMCs or a T cell subset sorted from them (not recorded which). The receptors shown here come from an adult woman who had mild COVID-19 (a few samples of this study predate the infection). Cell type and time point are not known.

The rearrangement joins TRBV7-6 to TRBJ1-1; 8 bases agree with TRBD1. Germline V gene sequence: CDR1 SGHVS, CDR2 FNYEAQ. J lost 4 bases, V lost 5 bases, and 9 bases had no gene match. The CDR3 is 15 amino acids. CDR3 region: CASSAQTGGSTEAFF. The CDR3 DNA sequence: TGTGCCAGCAGCGCTCAAACAGGGGGAAGCACTGAAGCTTTCTTT.

This chain connects TRBV7-8 to TRBJ1-5; D unclear. This CDR3 region has 15 residues. V gave up 5 bases and J gave up 2 bases, with 13 bases separating them. The germline V gene encodes CDR1 SGHVS and CDR2 FQNEAQ. In nucleotides, the CDR3 is TGTGCCAGCAGCCCTTCGCACGGCGGCAATCAGCCCCAGCATTTT. Residues: CASSPSHGGNQPQHF.

This clonotype was seen only a few times. The rearrangement uses TRBV11-2 and TRBJ2-2; D uncertain. Germline CDR1 and CDR2: SGHAT and FQNNGV. The germline V and J ends were trimmed by 5 bases and 6 bases, with 10 bases remaining between them. This CDR3 region has 13 residues. This chain's CDR3 is CASSPRSPGELFF. In nucleotides, the CDR3 is TGTGCCAGCAGCCCGAGGAGTCCCGGGGAGCTGTTTTTT.

The CDR3 bases are TGTGCCAGCAGTCGGGACAGGGGGCGCCTCTATGGCTACACCTTC. Its translation is CASSRDRGRLYGYTF. The chain is built from TRBV6-1 and TRBJ1-2; 12 bases are shared with TRBD1. Germline trimming cut 5 bases from V and 4 bases from J; bases unmatched to any gene: 5. Germline CDR1 MNHNS, CDR2 SASEGT. The CDR3 is made up of 15 amino acids.

This clonotype was found a few times. This chain joins TRBV15 and TRBJ1-6; possibly TRBD1 for D (5 bases). CDR1 is LNHNV, CDR2 YYDKDF, per germline (reference sequence). The CDR3 totals 17 residues. Deletions cut 1 base from V and 8 bases from J, with 18 bases between. CDR3 residues: CATSRAFQWGWDSPLHF. Here the CDR3 DNA reads TGTGCCACCAGCAGAGCATTCCAGTGGGGGTGGGATTCACCCCTCCACTTT.

The V gene is TRBV29-1, the J gene TRBJ2-5; TRBD1 matches 9 bases. The V gene end was trimmed by 8 bases and the J gene end by 9 bases; junction bases not matched to a gene: 4. This CDR3 is 10 amino acids long. From germline, CDR1 is SQVTM and CDR2 ANQGSEA. The CDR3 DNA follows: TGCAGCATAACAGGGGGCCCCCAGTACTTC. Translating it yields CSITGGPQYF.

This clonotype was picked up many times. At one of its ends the junction is not consistent with the germline gene, which may arise from a read error. The chain recombines TRBV2 with TRBJ2-3; the D gene is possibly TRBD1 (6 bases). CDR3 size: 15 residues. CDR1 is SNHLY and CDR2 is FYNNEI in the germline V gene. CDR3 residues: CAGRNRAWGTDTQYF. In DNA form, the CDR3 reads TGTGCCGGCAGGAACAGGGCGTGGGGCACAGATACGCAGTATTTT.

This clonotype was detected only a few times. One end of the junction fails to match germline, which may point to a read error. The genes are TRBV24-1 and TRBJ2-3, with a weak D call TRBD2 (5 bases). This CDR3 comprises 12 residues. Germline V gives CDR1 KGHDR, CDR2 SFDVKD. CDR3 DNA sequence: TGTGCCACCAGTGATTTGCCGGGGAGTCTCAGCTTT. This gives the protein CATSDLPGSLSF.

This clonotype was observed a handful of times. The V gene is TRBV12-3 or TRBV12-4, the J gene TRBJ2-1, with D maybe TRBD2 (7 bases). Trimming took 2 bases from V and 5 from J, leaving 13 bases between them. CDR3 size: 15 residues. CDR3 region: CASSLLGGPDNEQFF. The CDR3 nucleotides are TGTGCCAGCAGTTTACTGGGGGGGCCCGACAATGAGCAGTTCTTC.

This clonotype was seen more than once but under ten times. This sequence joins TRBV12-3 or TRBV12-4 and TRBJ2-2; 9 positions match TRBD2. V trimming: 1 base; J trimming: 3 bases; junction bases outside the gene matches: 6. The CDR3 contains 17 residues. CDR3 nucleotide sequence: TGTGCCAGCAGTTTAGGAGCGGGAGGATTTGACACCGGGGAGCTGTTTTTT. It translates to CASSLGAGGFDTGELFF.

The sample holds many counts of this clonotype. The chain recombines TRBV5-1 with TRBJ1-6; D is uncertain. The CDR3 length is 15 residues. CDR1 and CDR2 from the germline V gene are SGHRS and YFSETQ. V lost 4 bases and J 6 bases, leaving 14 bases between the germline ends. CDR3 sequence: CASSPRGSGNSPLHF. The CDR3 DNA sequence: TGCGCCAGCAGCCCGCGGGGATCGGGTAATTCACCCCTCCACTTT.

The gene calls are TRBV30 and TRBJ1-2; no firm D call. Trimming took off 1 base at V and 6 bases at J, with 18 bases between the two ends. The germline CDR1 and CDR2 sequences are GTSNPN and SVGIG (reference sequence). The CDR3 has 15 residues. The CDR3 region is CAWSALPGRGDGYTF. CDR3 DNA sequence: TGTGCCTGGAGTGCCTTGCCGGGCCGTGGAGATGGCTACACCTTC.

The chain joins TRBV15 to TRBJ2-1; D uncertain. Germline loops: CDR1 LNHNV, CDR2 YYDKDF (reference sequence). The V gene lost 0 bases and the J gene lost 4 bases, with 7 bases spanning the gap. This CDR3 region has 14 residues. The CDR3 sequence: CATSRDIGYNEQFF. The CDR3 DNA follows: TGTGCCACCAGCAGAGACATCGGATACAATGAGCAGTTCTTC.

The chain employs TRBV7-9 and TRBJ2-2; no clear D gene. The CDR3 is made up of 17 amino acids. V dropped 1 base and J dropped 9 bases, with 21 bases sitting between them. In germline, CDR1 is SEHNR, CDR2 FQNEAQ (reference sequence). CDR3 sequence (DNA): TGTGCCAGCAGCTTAGAAAACAGACTGGATCCGAGTAGGGAGCTGTTTTTT. Residues: CASSLENRLDPSRELFF.

V is TRBV18 and J is TRBJ1-1; TRBD1 might be the D (6 bases). The V end was cut by 3 bases, the J end by 0 bases, with 14 bases between. This CDR3 has 16 residues. CDR1 KGHSH and CDR2 LQKENI come from the germline V gene. The CDR3 region has the DNA TGTGCCAGCTCACCTAACGGCAGGGGAGTGAACACTGAAGCTTTCTTT. As protein: CASSPNGRGVNTEAFF.

The V gene is TRBV18, the J gene TRBJ2-1, with TRBD1 matching 10 bases. Germline values: CDR1 KGHSH, CDR2 LQKENI. The length of the CDR3 is 15 residues. V shed 5 bases, J shed 7 bases, and the junction held 8 bases outside the gene matches. CDR3 residues: CASSDGTGAGNEQFF. Here the CDR3 DNA reads TGTGCCAGCTCAGACGGGACAGGGGCCGGGAATGAGCAGTTCTTC.

V gene TRBV6-2 or TRBV6-3 combines with J gene TRBJ1-1, with no clear D. Germline assignment: CDR1 MNHEY and CDR2 SVGEGT. The CDR3 contains 15 residues. Deletions cut 2 bases from V and 0 bases from J, with 10 bases between. The CDR3 is CASSYGVTMNTEAFF. The CDR3 nucleotides read TGTGCCAGCAGTTACGGGGTTACTATGAACACTGAAGCTTTCTTT.

The chain links TRBV7-9 to TRBJ2-2; D might be TRBD1 or TRBD2, each matching 5 bases. This CDR3 has 17 residues. Germline values: CDR1 SEHNR, CDR2 FQNEAQ (reference sequence). The V and J ends lost 1 base and 4 bases respectively, with 16 bases between them. The chain's CDR3 is CASSLGLEGMSTGELFF. The CDR3, as DNA: TGTGCCAGCAGCTTAGGCCTCGAGGGGATGAGCACCGGGGAGCTGTTTTTT.

The V call is TRBV4-1, the J call TRBJ1-1; D is possibly TRBD1 (6 bases). This CDR3 is built from 16 residues. Germline CDR1 MGHRA, CDR2 YSYEKL. V gave up 0 bases and J gave up 8 bases, with 19 bases separating them. The CDR3 region is CASSQEGYGGGREAFF. CDR3 nucleotides: TGCGCCAGCAGCCAAGAGGGTTATGGGGGCGGCAGAGAAGCTTTCTTT.

The chain recombines TRBV24-1 with TRBJ2-3; D is ambiguous. CDR1 is KGHDR and CDR2 is SFDVKD in the germline V gene. The CDR3 sequence is 14 residues long. Trimming pared 2 bases from V and 6 bases from J, leaving 11 bases between. The CDR3 spells CATSDYYLADTQYF. The CDR3 nucleotides read TGTGCCACCAGTGATTACTATTTAGCCGATACGCAGTATTTT.

This clonotype was recorded a few times. The chain combines TRBV12-3 or TRBV12-4 with TRBJ2-7; TRBD2 aligns across 10 bases. The CDR3 covers 14 residues. Germline trimming cut 7 bases from V and 2 bases from J; bases unmatched to any gene: 5. CDR3 coding DNA: TGTGCCAGCACCGGGACTAGCGAAACCTACGAGCAGTACTTC. It yields the protein CASTGTSETYEQYF.

This clonotype appeared many times. The rearrangement joins TRBV5-1 to TRBJ2-5, with 9 bases lining up with TRBD2. The CDR3 has 13 amino acids. The germline CDR1 and CDR2 sequences are SGHRS and YFSETQ. The ends lost 8 bases at V and 5 bases at J; junction bases unmatched: 7. The CDR3 DNA is TGCGCCAGTTCACGGACTAGCGAGGAGACCCAGTACTTC. Residues: CASSRTSEETQYF.